The 26 T cell receptor beta chains presented below share a single source sample, sequenced in a study of shared clonotypes between healthy human individuals. Naive CD8 cells comprised CD45RO-negative, CCR7-positively selected cells, excluding terminally differentiated effector memory CD45RA+ cells. Assay used: immunoSEQ multiplex PCR; TCRdb lists only in-frame clones, some missing. The repertoire holds roughly 810,000 clones, with around 96% as singletons. Sequencing was carried out using naive CD8+ T cells sorted from blood. Source of these receptors: a man younger than 40 in good health.

The chain employs TRBV21-1 and TRBJ2-1; TRBD2 is the table's D call, not checked against the DNA. TRBV21-1 is a listed pseudogene. CDR3 length: 16 amino acids. The chain's CDR3 is CASSKGAAGVPNEQFF. CDR3 nucleotides: TGTGCCAGCAGCAAAGGCGCGGCGGGAGTTCCCAATGAGCAGTTCTTC.

This clone was picked up one time. This sequence joins TRBV2 and TRBJ2-1, with D unclear. Deletions cut 7 bases from V and 6 bases from J, with 10 bases between. Germline CDR1 reads SNHLY; CDR2 reads FYNNEI. CDR3 length: 12 residues. CDR3 in DNA: TGTGCCAGCATCACCCCCCTCAATGAGCAGTTCTTC. Encoded protein: CASITPLNEQFF.

In its sample, this clone was seen once. The chain is built from TRBV28 and TRBJ2-1; 8 nucleotides agree with TRBD2. Looked up from germline, CDR1 is MDHEN and CDR2 is SYDVKM. The CDR3 consists of 15 residues. J was trimmed by 1 base and V by 5 bases; bases with no gene match: 4. CDR3 sequence reads: CASSPLADSYNEQFF. The CDR3 coding sequence is TGTGCCAGCAGTCCACTAGCGGATTCCTACAATGAGCAGTTCTTC.

The rearrangement uses TRBV7-9 and TRBJ2-2; D is uncertain. The CDR3 contains 18 residues. CDR1 is SEHNR and CDR2 is FQNEAQ in the germline V gene (reference sequence). The V end was cut by 3 bases, the J end by 1 base, with 18 bases between. CDR3 in amino acids: CASSFKIEQALNTGELFF. CDR3 sequence (DNA): TGTGCCAGCAGCTTCAAAATTGAGCAGGCCTTGAACACCGGGGAGCTGTTTTTT. The whole variable domain, filled in from reference TRBV7-9 and TRBJ2-2, reads DTGVSQNPRHKITKRGQNVTFRCDPISEHNRLYWYRQTLGQGPEFLTYFQNEAQLEKSRLLSDRFSAERPKGSFSTLEIQRTEQGDSAMYLCASSFKIEQALNTGELFFGEGSRLTVL.

This chain connects TRBV2 to TRBJ2-3; 9 bases map to TRBD1. CDR1 and CDR2 (germline): SNHLY, FYNNEI. Trimming at V came to 10 bases and at J to 0 bases, leaving 5 bases not matched to a gene. The CDR3 covers 14 residues. The CDR3 DNA sequence: TGTGCCACCAGGACAGGGGACAGCACAGATACGCAGTATTTT. It codes for CATRTGDSTDTQYF.

This clone has just one count. The chain couples TRBV29-1 to TRBJ2-7, with TRBD2 as a possible D gene (5 bases). The length of the CDR3 is 13 residues. Germline lookup yields CDR1 SQVTM and CDR2 ANQGSEA. Trimming took 2 bases from V and 2 from J, leaving 10 bases between them. The CDR3 sequence is CSVETDFPYEQYF. CDR3 nucleotides: TGCAGCGTTGAAACGGACTTCCCCTACGAGCAGTACTTC.

The V call is TRBV6-5, the J call TRBJ2-7, with TRBD1 as a possible D gene (6 bases). This CDR3 is 15 amino acids long. Looked up from germline, CDR1 is MNHEY and CDR2 is SVGAGI. With 0 bases removed from V and 3 bases from J, the gap between germline ends came to 12 bases. Here the CDR3 reads CASSYSWGPFYEQYF. CDR3 bases: TGTGCCAGCAGTTACTCATGGGGGCCATTCTACGAGCAGTACTTC.

The rearrangement joins TRBV28 to TRBJ2-6, with TRBD1 identical over 8 bases. The V gene's germline CDR1 is MDHEN and CDR2 SYDVKM. Trimming cost V 5 bases and J 3 bases; bases outside gene matches: 3. The CDR3 has 15 residues. The CDR3 region has the DNA TGTGCCAGCAGTACCAGGGGGCTTGGGGCCAACGTCCTGACTTTC. Translated: CASSTRGLGANVLTF.

The V and J genes are TRBV9 and TRBJ2-1; TRBD1 or TRBD2 may be the D gene (6 bases each). The V gene lost 3 bases and the J gene lost 7 bases, with 17 bases spanning the gap. The CDR3 is 15 residues long. CDR1 SGDLS and CDR2 YYNGEE come from the germline V gene. The CDR3, as DNA: TGTGCCAGCAGCGAAGGGGGGACTGTAGGAAATGAGCAGTTCTTC. This sequence encodes CASSEGGTVGNEQFF. The whole variable domain, filled in from reference TRBV9 and TRBJ2-1, reads DSGVTQTPKHLITATGQRVTLRCSPRSGDLSVYWYQQSLDQGLQFLIQYYNGEERAKGNILERFSAQQFPDLHSELNLSSLELGDSALYFCASSEGGTVGNEQFFGPGTRLTVL.

The genes are TRBV11-3 and TRBJ2-3; D not certain. This CDR3 region has 13 residues. Germline V lookup: CDR1 SGHNT, CDR2 YENEEA. The ends were cut back, 1 base at V and 4 bases at J, with 6 bases in the middle. The CDR3 coding sequence is TGTGCCAGCAGCTTAGCTTTCCCAGATACGCAGTATTTT. Its protein is CASSLAFPDTQYF.

The V and J genes are TRBV25-1 and TRBJ2-2; D might be TRBD2 (6 bases). The CDR3 spans 14 residues. Trimming cost V 0 bases and J 8 bases, with 10 bases left between them. Per the germline V gene, CDR1 is MGHDK and CDR2 is SYGVNS. The CDR3 here is CASSEYYGRGELFF. In DNA, the CDR3 is TGTGCCAGCAGTGAATATTATGGGAGGGGGGAGCTGTTTTTT.

The rearrangement joins TRBV11-3 to TRBJ2-5, with 9 bases lining up with TRBD1. Germline trimming cut 5 bases from V and 3 bases from J; bases unmatched to any gene: 4. This CDR3 is built from 14 residues. Germline V gene sequence: CDR1 SGHNT, CDR2 YENEEA. The chain's CDR3 is CASSSRDREETQYF. For the CDR3, the DNA is TGTGCCAGCAGCAGCCGGGACAGGGAAGAGACCCAGTACTTC.

The chain is built from TRBV11-3 and TRBJ2-2, with D possibly TRBD1 on 5 matching bases. The CDR3 spans 14 residues. The germline CDR1 and CDR2 sequences are SGHNT and YENEEA. V lost 6 bases and J 0 bases, leaving 8 bases between the germline ends. The CDR3 DNA reads as TGTGCCAGCAGTGGACATTCGAACACCGGGGAGCTGTTTTTT. Translation: CASSGHSNTGELFF.

The chain joins TRBV4-2 to TRBJ2-2; 7 bases agree with TRBD2. The CDR3 has 15 residues. Germline V CDR1 and CDR2: LGHNA, YNFKEQ. V dropped 0 bases and J dropped 6; count of bases not matched to a gene: 4. CDR3 loop: CASSQEEAGAGELFF. The DNA of the CDR3 is TGTGCCAGCAGCCAAGAGGAGGCGGGAGCCGGGGAGCTGTTTTTT.

This clone was counted a single time. The V call is TRBV4-1, the J call TRBJ2-7; D is ambiguous. The germline gives CDR1 MGHRA, CDR2 YSYEKL. This CDR3 region has 16 residues. V shed 1 base and J shed 6 bases, with 19 bases lying between them. The CDR3 spells CASSQGLTHGGREQYF. The CDR3 DNA sequence: TGCGCCAGCAGCCAAGGACTGACCCATGGTGGCCGCGAGCAGTACTTC.

In this sample, this clone turned up once. This chain connects TRBV19 to TRBJ2-1, with 7 bases that match TRBD2. Germline trimming cut 9 bases from V and 0 bases from J; bases unmatched to any gene: 14. The CDR3 has 17 amino acids. The germline V gene encodes CDR1 LNHDA and CDR2 SQIVND (reference sequence). CDR3 nucleotide sequence: TGTGCCAGCCAATCAAGCGGGGACCTCAGCTCCTACAATGAGCAGTTCTTC. Amino acids: CASQSSGDLSSYNEQFF.

The chain uses TRBV5-5 and TRBJ1-5; a possible D gene is TRBD1 (5 bases). The CDR3 sequence is 14 residues long. V lost 1 base and J 0 bases, leaving 5 bases between the germline ends. CDR1 is SGHKS, CDR2 YYEKEE, per germline (reference sequence). The CDR3 region is CASSLRGSNQPQHF. CDR3 DNA sequence: TGTGCCAGCAGCTTGAGGGGTAGCAATCAGCCCCAGCATTTT.

V usage is TRBV27 and J usage is TRBJ2-5; the match to TRBD1 covers 10 bases. Germline assignment: CDR1 MNHEY and CDR2 SMNVEV (reference sequence). This CDR3 contains 14 residues. V was clipped by 8 bases and J by 5 bases; unmatched bases: 8. CDR3: CASSGQGLFETQYF. The CDR3 nucleotides read TGTGCCAGCTCGGGACAGGGGCTCTTTGAGACCCAGTACTTC.

The chain links TRBV25-1 to TRBJ2-1; D is perhaps TRBD2 (6 bases). The ends were cut back, 3 bases at V and 5 bases at J, with 8 bases in the middle. CDR1 is MGHDK and CDR2 is SYGVNS in the germline V gene. This CDR3 is 13 amino acids long. In DNA, the CDR3 is TGTGCCAGCAGTGACCGGGAGAACAATGAGCAGTTCTTC. Translation: CASSDRENNEQFF.

The rearrangement joins TRBV5-1 to TRBJ2-7; D is possibly TRBD2 (6 bases). Trimming took 5 bases from V and 0 from J, leaving 9 bases between them. Germline loops: CDR1 SGHRS, CDR2 YFSETQ. CDR3 length: 13 residues. CDR3 protein: CASRGGNSYEQYF. The DNA of the CDR3 is TGCGCCAGCAGGGGGGGTAACTCCTACGAGCAGTACTTC.

This clone was seen more than once but under ten times. CDR3 residues: CASSLHGGGYTF. For the CDR3, the DNA is TGTGCCAGCAGCTTGCATGGGGGCGGCTACACCTTC. This chain uses TRBV7-2 with TRBJ1-2, with D maybe TRBD1 (6 bases). V was cut by 3 bases and J by 8 bases, with 10 bases left in between. Germline loops: CDR1 SGHTA, CDR2 FQGNSA. CDR3 length equals 12 residues.

V gene TRBV7-9 combines with J gene TRBJ2-2; D tentatively reads TRBD1 or TRBD2 (5 bases each). This CDR3 has 13 residues. Germline V CDR1 and CDR2: SEHNR, FQNEAQ (reference sequence). The V and J ends lost 7 bases and 7 bases respectively, with 13 bases between them. CDR3 bases: TGTGCCAGCAAACCCGTGGGGGTCGGGGAGCTGTTTTTT. Translating it yields CASKPVGVGELFF.

The rearrangement joins TRBV5-6 to TRBJ2-3; TRBD2 might be the D (5 bases). This CDR3 spans 18 amino acids. Trimming took 5 bases from V and 2 from J, leaving 24 bases between them. CDR1 is SGHDT and CDR2 is YYEEEE in the germline V gene. This CDR3 reads CASRAGAVDDPNTDTQYF. In DNA, the CDR3 is TGTGCCAGCAGGGCAGGAGCGGTTGATGATCCGAACACAGATACGCAGTATTTT.

This clone has only one observation. The V gene is TRBV7-9, the J gene TRBJ2-7; 8 nucleotides line up with TRBD1. The CDR3 has 16 amino acids. Germline V lookup: CDR1 SEHNR, CDR2 FQNEAQ (reference sequence). Trimming at V came to 5 bases and at J to 5 bases, leaving 14 bases not matched to a gene. The CDR3 sequence: CASSPGRGRGPHEQYF. As DNA, the CDR3 is TGTGCCAGCAGCCCTGGGAGAGGCAGGGGGCCCCACGAGCAGTACTTC.

The chain links TRBV2 to TRBJ1-2; D is ambiguous. The CDR3 spans 12 residues. The V gene's germline CDR1 is SNHLY and CDR2 FYNNEI. With 6 bases removed from V and 4 bases from J, the gap between germline ends came to 9 bases. DNA for the CDR3: TGTGCCAGCAGCGCACAGATCTATGGCTACACCTTC. Its protein product is CASSAQIYGYTF.

Concerning this clone itself: This CDR3 is also generated by other DNA sequences in the sample. The chain has TRBV29-1 and TRBJ2-7; weak D call: TRBD2 (6 bases). V lost 6 bases to trimming and J lost 3 bases, with 12 bases between them. This CDR3 spans 12 amino acids. CDR1 and CDR2 (germline): SQVTM, ANQGSEA. This CDR3 is CSVEGRNYEQYF. In nucleotides, the CDR3 is TGCAGCGTGGAGGGACGGAACTACGAGCAGTACTTC.